Included here is one T cell receptor (beta chain) sequence, with context. This likely came from a read error, as a far larger clone is one base away. The sample is drawn from a study of blood T cell repertoires in COVID-19. About the study: Acute and convalescent COVID-19 samples came from the United States, Italy and Spain. Sources were T cells, B-cell-depleted T cells, or PBMCs; the material itself was cDNA or gDNA.

Under the authors' procedure: Nucleated cell number was recorded as an estimate derived from reference gene primer amplification. This table comes from immunoSEQ multiplex PCR, and its TCRdb copy is limited to in-frame clones, with some not included. That table supplies the V and J calls and clone size; D and trimming were determined from the DNA. The sample lists under 200,000 clones, around 87% occurring once. While infection was still active, Seattle patients were enrolled and then followed longitudinally. Trimming left V 5 bases short and J 0 bases short, with 8 bases between. Germline CDR1 reads MNHEY; CDR2 reads SMNVEV (reference sequence). This CDR3 region has 14 residues.

The J gene is TRBJ2-1, the V gene TRBV27; D perhaps matches TRBD2 (6 bases). The sample comprised peripheral blood. The source of this sequence is a woman older than 75 with COVID-19, enrolled during active disease. The CDR3 spells CASSAGSSYNEQFF. The CDR3 coding sequence is TGTGCCAGCAGTGCCGGGAGCTCCTACAATGAGCAGTTCTTC.